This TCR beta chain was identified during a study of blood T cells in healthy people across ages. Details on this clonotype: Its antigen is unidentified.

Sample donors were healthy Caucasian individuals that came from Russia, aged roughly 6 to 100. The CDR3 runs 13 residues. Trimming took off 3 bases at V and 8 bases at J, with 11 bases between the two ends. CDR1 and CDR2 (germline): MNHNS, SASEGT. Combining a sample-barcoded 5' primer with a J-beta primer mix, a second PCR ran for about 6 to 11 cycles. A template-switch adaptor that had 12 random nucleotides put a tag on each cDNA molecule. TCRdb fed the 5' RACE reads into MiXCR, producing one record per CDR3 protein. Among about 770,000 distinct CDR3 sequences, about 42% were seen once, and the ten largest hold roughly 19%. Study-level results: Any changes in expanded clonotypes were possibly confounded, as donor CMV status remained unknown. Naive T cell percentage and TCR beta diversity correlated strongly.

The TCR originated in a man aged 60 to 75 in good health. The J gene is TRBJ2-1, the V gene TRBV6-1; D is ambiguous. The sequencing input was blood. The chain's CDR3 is CASSDLRVDEQFF. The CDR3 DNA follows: TGTGCCAGCAGTGATTTGCGCGTAGATGAGCAGTTCTTC.